The rows below give T cell receptor beta chains drawn from one sample of a study of blood T cell repertoires in COVID-19. Sequenced by immunoSEQ multiplex PCR; TCRdb stores in-frame clones only, minus some. The sample has roughly 130,000 clones; about four fifths are singletons. Source material: PBMCs or T cells enriched from blood (not recorded which). The receptor source for this set is a man in his forties or fifties with acute COVID-19. CDR3s include the opening cysteine and the closing phenylalanine or tryptophan. Fields, in order: CDR3 protein, CDR3 DNA, J gene, V gene, D gene, clone size. The D gene is left open where the match is weak. Clone sizes are given selectively: once, few, many, or a class where the clone is expanded.

cdr3_aa: CATSRDGTGAQETQYF
cdr3_nt: TGTGCCACCAGCAGAGATGGAACAGGAGCTCAAGAGACCCAGTACTTC
j_call: TRBJ2-5
v_call: TRBV15
d_call: -
clone_size: -

cdr3_aa: CASSFPRRGSYNEQFF
cdr3_nt: TGTGCCAGCAGCTTCCCTAGGAGGGGCTCCTACAATGAGCAGTTCTTC
j_call: TRBJ2-1
v_call: TRBV7-9
d_call: -
clone_size: -

cdr3_aa: CASSEFNEQYF
cdr3_nt: TGTGCCAGCAGTGAATTTAATGAGCAGTACTTC
j_call: TRBJ2-7
v_call: TRBV2
d_call: -
clone_size: -

cdr3_aa: CASTSGSSPDTQYF
cdr3_nt: TGTGCCAGCACTAGCGGGAGTAGCCCAGATACGCAGTATTTT
j_call: TRBJ2-3
v_call: TRBV7-2
d_call: TRBD2
clone_size: -

cdr3_aa: CASSSTLISGDTNYGYTF
cdr3_nt: TGTGCCAGCAGCTCCACCTTGATCTCGGGGGATACTAACTATGGCTACACCTTC
j_call: TRBJ1-2
v_call: TRBV12-1
d_call: -
clone_size: -

cdr3_aa: CASSVPQGVNEQFF
cdr3_nt: TGTGCCAGTAGTGTCCCGCAGGGGGTCAATGAGCAGTTCTTC
j_call: TRBJ2-1
v_call: TRBV19
d_call: TRBD1
clone_size: -

cdr3_aa: CASSLQGISYNSPLHF
cdr3_nt: TGTGCCAGCAGCTTACAGGGGATCTCCTATAATTCACCCCTCCACTTT
j_call: TRBJ1-6
v_call: TRBV5-4
d_call: TRBD1
clone_size: -

cdr3_aa: CASSSTSGMSTDTQYF
cdr3_nt: TGTGCCAGCAGCTCGACTAGCGGAATGAGCACAGATACGCAGTATTTT
j_call: TRBJ2-3
v_call: TRBV7-8
d_call: TRBD2
clone_size: -

cdr3_aa: CASSWAIEQFF
cdr3_nt: TGTGCCAGCAGTTGGGCGATTGAGCAGTTCTTC
j_call: TRBJ2-1
v_call: TRBV6-2/TRBV6-3
d_call: -
clone_size: -

cdr3_aa: CASSYDPRVSWYEQYF
cdr3_nt: TGTGCCAGCAGTTACGACCCCCGGGTTAGCTGGTACGAGCAGTACTTC
j_call: TRBJ2-7
v_call: TRBV6-6
d_call: -
clone_size: few

cdr3_aa: CASSFTGGRETQYF
cdr3_nt: TGTGCCAGCAGTTTCACAGGGGGCAGGGAGACCCAGTACTTC
j_call: TRBJ2-5
v_call: TRBV11-2
d_call: TRBD1
clone_size: -

cdr3_aa: CASSALEAGRETQYF
cdr3_nt: TGTGCCAGCAGTGCTTTGGAGGCCGGGAGGGAGACCCAGTACTTC
j_call: TRBJ2-5
v_call: TRBV25-1
d_call: TRBD2
clone_size: -

cdr3_aa: CASSTGTSGLYEQYF
cdr3_nt: TGTGCCAGCAGCACCGGGACTAGCGGACTTTACGAGCAGTACTTC
j_call: TRBJ2-7
v_call: TRBV9
d_call: TRBD2
clone_size: -

cdr3_aa: CASSPAHTQATEAFF
cdr3_nt: TGTGCCAGCAGCCCTGCCCACACACAGGCGACTGAAGCTTTCTTT
j_call: TRBJ1-1
v_call: TRBV7-2
d_call: -
clone_size: -

cdr3_aa: CASSLGDSEAFF
cdr3_nt: TGCGCCAGCAGCTTGGGGGACTCTGAAGCTTTCTTT
j_call: TRBJ1-1
v_call: TRBV5-1
d_call: -
clone_size: -

cdr3_aa: CASSLEGRRIDTGELFF
cdr3_nt: TGTGCCAGCAGCTTAGAAGGGCGGAGGATCGACACCGGGGAGCTGTTTTTT
j_call: TRBJ2-2
v_call: TRBV7-2
d_call: -
clone_size: once

cdr3_aa: CASSQEREGSYEQYF
cdr3_nt: TGCGCCAGCAGCCAAGAGCGGGAGGGCTCCTACGAGCAGTACTTC
j_call: TRBJ2-7
v_call: TRBV4-3
d_call: TRBD2
clone_size: -

cdr3_aa: CASSFTGTGGTEAFF
cdr3_nt: TGTGCCAGCAGTTTCACCGGGACAGGGGGCACTGAAGCTTTCTTT
j_call: TRBJ1-1
v_call: TRBV6-5
d_call: TRBD1
clone_size: -

cdr3_aa: CASSQSQLGGDGYTF
cdr3_nt: TGCGCCAGCAGCCAATCCCAGCTAGGCGGCGATGGCTACACCTTC
j_call: TRBJ1-2
v_call: TRBV4-1
d_call: -
clone_size: -

cdr3_aa: CASSDYSYNEQFF
cdr3_nt: TGCGCCAGCAGTGACTACTCCTACAATGAGCAGTTCTTC
j_call: TRBJ2-1
v_call: TRBV10-2
d_call: -
clone_size: -

cdr3_aa: CASSFLVARSYNEQFF
cdr3_nt: TGTGCCAGCAGCTTTTTGGTAGCTCGCTCCTACAATGAGCAGTTCTTC
j_call: TRBJ2-1
v_call: TRBV5-4
d_call: -
clone_size: few

cdr3_aa: CASSDTGAGANVLTF
cdr3_nt: TGCGCCAGCAGTGATACAGGGGCTGGGGCCAACGTCCTGACTTTC
j_call: TRBJ2-6
v_call: TRBV10-1
d_call: TRBD1
clone_size: once

cdr3_aa: CASSSLLAETQYF
cdr3_nt: TGTGCCAGCAGTTCCCTGCTAGCGGAGACCCAGTACTTC
j_call: TRBJ2-5
v_call: TRBV6-2/TRBV6-3
d_call: -
clone_size: -

cdr3_aa: CASSRTGGEQPQHF
cdr3_nt: TGTGCCAGCAGCCGTACAGGGGGCGAACAGCCCCAGCATTTT
j_call: TRBJ1-5
v_call: TRBV7-2
d_call: TRBD1
clone_size: -

cdr3_aa: CASIDERGSIEQYF
cdr3_nt: TGTGCCAGCATCGATGAGAGAGGGTCTATCGAGCAGTACTTC
j_call: TRBJ2-7
v_call: TRBV6-6
d_call: -
clone_size: -

cdr3_aa: CASSSTGAGDTEAFF
cdr3_nt: TGTGCCAGCAGCTCTACAGGGGCCGGGGACACTGAAGCTTTCTTT
j_call: TRBJ1-1
v_call: TRBV5-8
d_call: TRBD1
clone_size: -

cdr3_aa: CASSSTGGQQETQYF
cdr3_nt: TGTGCCAGCAGTTCGACAGGGGGTCAACAAGAGACCCAGTACTTC
j_call: TRBJ2-5
v_call: TRBV6-2/TRBV6-3
d_call: TRBD1
clone_size: once

cdr3_aa: CASSPSVTGELFF
cdr3_nt: TGTGCCAGCAGCCCATCGGTAACCGGGGAGCTGTTTTTT
j_call: TRBJ2-2
v_call: TRBV9
d_call: -
clone_size: -

cdr3_aa: CASSPARTDTQYF
cdr3_nt: TGTGCCAGCAGCCCTGCCAGAACAGATACGCAGTATTTT
j_call: TRBJ2-3
v_call: TRBV28
d_call: -
clone_size: -

cdr3_aa: CASSPERLAQETQYF
cdr3_nt: TGTGCCAGCAGCCCCGAGAGGCTGGCCCAAGAGACCCAGTACTTC
j_call: TRBJ2-5
v_call: TRBV11-2
d_call: -
clone_size: -

cdr3_aa: CASSEGDWTEAFF
cdr3_nt: TGTGCCAGTAGTGAGGGTGATTGGACTGAAGCTTTCTTT
j_call: TRBJ1-1
v_call: TRBV19
d_call: -
clone_size: -

cdr3_aa: CASSQDGGSMNTEAFF
cdr3_nt: TGTGCCAGCAGCCAAGATGGAGGCTCCATGAACACTGAAGCTTTCTTT
j_call: TRBJ1-1
v_call: TRBV4-2
d_call: -
clone_size: -

cdr3_aa: CASSYSPGQYYEQYF
cdr3_nt: TGTGCCAGCAGTTACTCTCCAGGGCAGTACTACGAGCAGTACTTC
j_call: TRBJ2-7
v_call: TRBV6-5
d_call: -
clone_size: -

cdr3_aa: CASSFSGTSSYEQYF
cdr3_nt: TGTGCCAGCAGCTTTAGCGGGACGAGCTCCTACGAGCAGTACTTC
j_call: TRBJ2-7
v_call: TRBV11-2
d_call: TRBD2
clone_size: -

cdr3_aa: CSAETASNYGYTF
cdr3_nt: TGCAGCGCCGAGACAGCCTCTAACTATGGCTACACCTTC
j_call: TRBJ1-2
v_call: TRBV29-1
d_call: -
clone_size: few

cdr3_aa: CASSQGPGSTNYGYTF
cdr3_nt: TGCGCCAGCAGCCAAGGACCGGGTTCCACTAACTATGGCTACACCTTC
j_call: TRBJ1-2
v_call: TRBV4-3
d_call: -
clone_size: -

cdr3_aa: CASSLPPPGEQPQHF
cdr3_nt: TGTGCCAGCAGTTTACCCCCCCCAGGGGAACAGCCCCAGCATTTT
j_call: TRBJ1-5
v_call: TRBV28
d_call: -
clone_size: -

cdr3_aa: CSVVEAEETQYF
cdr3_nt: TGCAGCGTTGTAGAGGCCGAAGAGACCCAGTACTTC
j_call: TRBJ2-5
v_call: TRBV29-1
d_call: -
clone_size: -

cdr3_aa: CASSLGVGTPSTEAFF
cdr3_nt: TGTGCCAGCAGCTTAGGAGTCGGGACTCCTTCAACTGAAGCTTTCTTT
j_call: TRBJ1-1
v_call: TRBV7-8
d_call: -
clone_size: -

cdr3_aa: CASSYQGISYEQYF
cdr3_nt: TGTGCCAGCAGTTACCAGGGCATTTCCTACGAGCAGTACTTC
j_call: TRBJ2-7
v_call: TRBV6-5
d_call: -
clone_size: -

cdr3_aa: CASSQKGHPSSGNTIYF
cdr3_nt: TGCGCCAGCAGCCAAAAAGGACACCCGAGCTCTGGAAACACCATATATTTT
j_call: TRBJ1-3
v_call: TRBV4-1
d_call: -
clone_size: once

cdr3_aa: CASSRSPGGATYEQYF
cdr3_nt: TGCGCCAGCAGCCGCTCGCCGGGGGGGGCTACCTACGAGCAGTACTTC
j_call: TRBJ2-7
v_call: TRBV4-1
d_call: TRBD2
clone_size: -